Each of the 8 T cell receptor beta chains below was sequenced from the same sample in a study of post-analysis software for immune sequencing data. Study-wide points: With TRBV5-6, TRBV5-1 and TRBV20-1 included, a handful of TRBV segments were more frequent in patients than in controls.

These receptors' targets are unknown. Included in the TCR beta cDNA libraries were unique molecular identifiers. MiXCR was run by TCRdb on the PCR reads, yielding one entry per CDR3 protein. The sample has about 770,000 distinct CDR3 sequences, under 60% seen once. Sequencing was done on a sample of blood. These receptors were collected from a girl aged 10-17 years with multiple sclerosis.

The chain has TRBV6-2 or TRBV6-3 and TRBJ2-1; the D gene could be TRBD1 or TRBD2 (5 bases each). Germline values: CDR1 MNHEY, CDR2 SVGEGT. V lost 2 bases, J lost 0 bases, and 11 bases lay in between. The CDR3 is made up of 16 amino acids. The CDR3 nucleotides read TGTGCCAGCAGTTACACCGGGGCGGGCTCCTACAATGAGCAGTTCTTC. Amino acid sequence: CASSYTGAGSYNEQFF.

There are a few counts of this clonotype. DNA for the CDR3: TGTGCCATCAGTGTCGGGGCAACAGACAAAAACATTCAGTACTTC. Translation gives CAISVGATDKNIQYF. The chain links TRBV10-3 to TRBJ2-4; D might be TRBD1 or TRBD2, each matching 5 bases. CDR1 ENHRY and CDR2 SYGVKD come from the germline V gene. Trimming took off 4 bases at V and 3 bases at J, with 13 bases between the two ends. The CDR3 extends over 15 amino acids.

This clonotype was seen only a few times. J is TRBJ1-2 and V is TRBV5-1, with TRBD1 identical over 8 bases. The CDR3 totals 15 residues. CDR1 is SGHRS, CDR2 YFSETQ, per germline. The junction had 11 bases not matched to a gene; V was cut back by 2 bases and J by 8 bases. The CDR3 here is CASSFNPDRGDGYTF. CDR3 in DNA: TGCGCCAGCAGCTTCAACCCAGACAGGGGAGACGGCTACACCTTC.

The chain is built from TRBV5-1 and TRBJ2-7; the D is unclear. The CDR3 loop spans 14 amino acids. V was trimmed by 3 bases and J by 0 bases, leaving 10 bases between them. Germline CDR1 SGHRS, CDR2 YFSETQ. CDR3 in amino acids: CASSSAVSSYEQYF. CDR3 coding DNA: TGCGCCAGCAGCTCGGCGGTGAGCTCCTACGAGCAGTACTTC.

This clonotype has more than one count but fewer than ten. The J gene is TRBJ2-4, the V gene TRBV4-1; 13 bases line up with TRBD2. The end of the DNA is better explained by TRBJ2-7, so the J call may be wrong. This CDR3 is built from 17 residues. Per germline, CDR1 MGHRA and CDR2 YSYEKL. In nucleotides, the CDR3 is TGCGCCAGCAGCCCCGGGACTAGCGGGACATTACTCTACGAGCAGTACTTC. Its translation is CASSPGTSGTLLYEQYF.

The genes are TRBV4-3 and TRBJ1-2; D not certain. Germline CDR1 reads LGHNA; CDR2 reads YSLEER. CDR3 size: 15 residues. Trimming removed 4 bases at V and 3 bases at J, with 15 bases between. CDR3 in DNA: TGCGCCAGCAGCCCTACACGCCGCGTTGACTATGGCTACACCTTC. It encodes CASSPTRRVDYGYTF.

This clonotype was detected only a few times. The gene calls are TRBV20-1 and TRBJ2-7, with D possibly being TRBD2 (5 bases). The CDR3 consists of 13 residues. V was pared by 4 bases and J by 0 bases, with 10 bases between. The germline CDR1 and CDR2 sequences are DFQATT and SNEGSKA (reference sequence). This chain's CDR3 is CSATDFHSYEQYF. As DNA, the CDR3 is TGCAGTGCTACGGACTTTCACTCCTACGAGCAGTACTTC.

This clonotype was observed a single time. The chain employs TRBV18 and TRBJ2-1; TRBD2 aligns across 10 bases. The CDR3 has 16 amino acids. Per germline, CDR1 KGHSH and CDR2 LQKENI. J was trimmed by 8 bases and V by 4 bases; bases with no gene match: 11. CDR3 coding DNA: TGTGCCAGCTCACTCCGGAGAGCGGGAGGGTTCGATGAGCAGTTCTTC. This sequence encodes CASSLRRAGGFDEQFF.